The 12 T cell receptor beta chains below all came from one sample that was sequenced in a study of siplizumab effects on memory and regulatory T cells. The protocol was immunoSEQ multiplex PCR, while the TCRdb copy is restricted to in-frame clones and leaves out a portion. The profile shows 5,000 to 6,000 clones, 45% to 55% of them singletons. These TCRs' antigens remain unknown. The authors kept the mixed lymphocyte reaction cells in coculture at 37°C for under 7 days. The sample taken for sequencing was CFSE-low (dividing) CD8+ T cells sorted from an allogeneic mixed lymphocyte reaction. The receptors were gathered from a human donor in good health; the cells came from an allogeneic mixed lymphocyte reaction. Some clones in this sample may be carry-over from other donors' samples.

This clone was seen a handful of times. The chain combines TRBV10-3 with TRBJ2-1, with D perhaps matching TRBD1 (5 bases). Trimming removed 5 bases at V and 1 base at J, with 6 bases between. CDR1 is ENHRY and CDR2 is SYGVKD in the germline V gene. CDR3 size: 13 residues. The CDR3 loop reads CAISPGSYNEQFF. CDR3 nucleotides: TGTGCCATCAGTCCAGGGTCCTACAATGAGCAGTTCTTC.

V gene TRBV4-1 combines with J gene TRBJ2-3, with 7 positions matching TRBD2. The J segment lost 1 base and the V segment lost 2 bases, leaving 12 bases of the junction unmatched. This CDR3 spans 18 amino acids. Germline CDR1 is MGHRA and CDR2 is YSYEKL. DNA of the CDR3: TGCGCCAGCAGCCAACTGCACGGCGGGCTAGCGGGCACAGATACGCAGTATTTT. It is translated as CASSQLHGGLAGTDTQYF.

The chain recombines TRBV19 with TRBJ1-5; 9 bases match TRBD1. J was trimmed by 2 bases and V by 5 bases; bases with no gene match: 10. Germline lookup yields CDR1 LNHDA and CDR2 SQIVND (reference sequence). This CDR3 has 17 residues. Written as DNA, the CDR3 is TGTGCCAGTAGTTTGTCCCGGGACAGGGCCGGCAATCAGCCCCAGCATTTT. The encoded protein is CASSLSRDRAGNQPQHF.

The V gene is TRBV27, the J gene TRBJ1-1; D gene uncertain. V lost 7 bases and J 0 bases, leaving 15 bases between the germline ends. The CDR3 has 15 residues. The V gene's germline CDR1 is MNHEY and CDR2 SMNVEV (reference sequence). The DNA of the CDR3 is TGTGCCAGCAAACATTCGGACCGAATGAACACTGAAGCTTTCTTT. Translation: CASKHSDRMNTEAFF.

The J gene is TRBJ1-1, the V gene TRBV9; 7 bases match TRBD1. The V segment lost 4 bases and the J segment 5 bases; nucleotides outside the gene matches: 5. The CDR3 runs 13 residues. Germline CDR1 SGDLS, CDR2 YYNGEE. CDR3 loop: CASSPTGVTEAFF. The CDR3 DNA reads TGTGCCAGCAGCCCCACAGGGGTTACTGAAGCTTTCTTT.

J is TRBJ2-5 and V is TRBV7-6; no reliable D call. The CDR3 loop spans 12 amino acids. The germline V and J ends were trimmed by 1 base and 5 bases, with 5 bases remaining between them. Germline CDR1 and CDR2: SGHVS and FNYEAQ. CDR3 residues: CASSLDSETQYF. The CDR3 DNA sequence: TGTGCCAGCAGCTTAGATTCCGAGACCCAGTACTTC.

In DNA form, the CDR3 reads TGTGCCAGCAGTCACCGCGGGGGGGGCAGTTCCTACGAGCAGTACTTC. Protein sequence: CASSHRGGGSSYEQYF. The V and J genes are TRBV27 and TRBJ2-7, with 9 nucleotides matching TRBD2. J lost 1 base, V lost 5 bases, and 9 bases had no gene match. From germline, CDR1 is MNHEY and CDR2 SMNVEV (reference sequence). The CDR3 spans 16 residues.

A few counts support this clone. The chain combines TRBV5-8 with TRBJ2-1; D possibly matches TRBD1 or TRBD2 (5 bases each). The CDR3 runs 14 residues. Germline V CDR1 and CDR2: SGHTS, YDEGEE. Trimming cost V 3 bases and J 5 bases, with 12 bases left between them. CDR3 region: CASSWGMSNNEQFF. The CDR3 region has the DNA TGTGCCAGCAGCTGGGGGATGTCGAACAATGAGCAGTTCTTC.

The V call is TRBV5-6, the J call TRBJ2-1; the D is unclear. Germline CDR1 reads SGHDT; CDR2 reads YYEEEE. This CDR3 has 15 amino acids. V was cut by 3 bases and J by 0 bases, with 10 bases left in between. The CDR3 loop reads CASSSVTFSYNEQFF. The CDR3 region has the DNA TGTGCCAGCAGCTCCGTTACCTTCTCCTACAATGAGCAGTTCTTC.

This chain uses TRBV6-5 with TRBJ1-1; TRBD1 might be the D (6 bases). The CDR3 totals 13 residues. Trimming took 4 bases from V and 5 from J, leaving 11 bases between them. The germline CDR1 and CDR2 sequences are MNHEY and SVGAGI. The CDR3 loop is CASSLQGTTEAFF. The CDR3 DNA reads as TGTGCCAGCAGTTTACAGGGAACGACTGAAGCTTTCTTT.

This rearrangement joins TRBV9 to TRBJ2-1; 10 nucleotides align to TRBD2. With 0 bases clipped from V and 5 bases from J, the junction kept 17 bases outside the gene matches. The CDR3 has 20 amino acids. Looked up from germline, CDR1 is SGDLS and CDR2 is YYNGEE. Here the CDR3 reads CASSVAPKSPLAGVHNEQFF. The DNA of the CDR3 is TGTGCCAGCAGCGTAGCTCCCAAATCCCCCCTAGCGGGAGTACACAATGAGCAGTTCTTC.

The gene calls are TRBV27 and TRBJ2-1; 14 nucleotides align to TRBD2. The CDR3 has 15 residues. V was pared by 7 bases and J by 7 bases, with 6 bases of the junction left unmatched. From germline, CDR1 is MNHEY and CDR2 SMNVEV (reference sequence). The CDR3 sequence: CASTQGTSGRNEQFF. CDR3 nucleotides: TGTGCCAGCACTCAGGGGACTAGCGGGAGAAATGAGCAGTTCTTC.